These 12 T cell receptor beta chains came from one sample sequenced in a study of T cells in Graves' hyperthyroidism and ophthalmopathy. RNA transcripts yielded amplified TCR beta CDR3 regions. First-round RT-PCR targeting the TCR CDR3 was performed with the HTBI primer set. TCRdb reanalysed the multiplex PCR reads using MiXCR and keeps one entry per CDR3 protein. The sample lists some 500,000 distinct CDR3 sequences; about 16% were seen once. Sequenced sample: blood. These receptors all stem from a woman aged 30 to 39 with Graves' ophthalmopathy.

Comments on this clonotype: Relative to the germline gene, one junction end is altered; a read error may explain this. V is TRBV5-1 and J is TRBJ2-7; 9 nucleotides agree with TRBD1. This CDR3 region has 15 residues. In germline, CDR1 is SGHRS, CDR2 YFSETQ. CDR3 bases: TGTGCCAGCAGCTTTAGGGGGACAGGGCCACGGGAGCAGTACTTC. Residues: CASSFRGTGPREQYF. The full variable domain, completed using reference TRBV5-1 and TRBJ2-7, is KAGVTQTPRYLIKTRGQQVTLSCSPISGHRSVSWYQQTPGQGLQFLFEYFSETQRNKGNFPGRFSGRQFSNSRSEMNVSTLELGDSALYLCASSFRGTGPREQYFGPGTRLTVT.

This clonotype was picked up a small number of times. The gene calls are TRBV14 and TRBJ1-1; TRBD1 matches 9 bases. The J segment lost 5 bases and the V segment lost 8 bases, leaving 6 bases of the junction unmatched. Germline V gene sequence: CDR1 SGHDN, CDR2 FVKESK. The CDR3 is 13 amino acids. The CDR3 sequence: CASAWTGVTEAFF. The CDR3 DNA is TGTGCCAGCGCTTGGACAGGGGTTACTGAAGCTTTCTTT.

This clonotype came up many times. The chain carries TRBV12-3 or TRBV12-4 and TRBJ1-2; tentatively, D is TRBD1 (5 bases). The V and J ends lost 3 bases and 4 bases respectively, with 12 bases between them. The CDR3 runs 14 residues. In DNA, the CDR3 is TGTGCCAGCAGTTTCGTCGGGGGACGCTATGGCTACACCTTC. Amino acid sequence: CASSFVGGRYGYTF.

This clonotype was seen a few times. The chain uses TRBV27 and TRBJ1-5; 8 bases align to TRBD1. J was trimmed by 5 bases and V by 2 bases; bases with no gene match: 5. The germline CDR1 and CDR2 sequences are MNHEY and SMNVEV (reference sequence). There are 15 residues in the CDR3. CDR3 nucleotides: TGTGCCAGCAGTTTACGGACAGGGCGGGATCAGCCCCAGCATTTT. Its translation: CASSLRTGRDQPQHF.

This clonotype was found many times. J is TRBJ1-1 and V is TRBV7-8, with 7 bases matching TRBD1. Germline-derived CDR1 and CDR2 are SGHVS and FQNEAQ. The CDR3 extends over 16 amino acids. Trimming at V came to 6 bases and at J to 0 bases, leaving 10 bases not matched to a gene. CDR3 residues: CASRAGTATMNTEAFF. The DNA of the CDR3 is TGTGCCAGCAGGGCCGGGACAGCCACGATGAACACTGAAGCTTTCTTT.

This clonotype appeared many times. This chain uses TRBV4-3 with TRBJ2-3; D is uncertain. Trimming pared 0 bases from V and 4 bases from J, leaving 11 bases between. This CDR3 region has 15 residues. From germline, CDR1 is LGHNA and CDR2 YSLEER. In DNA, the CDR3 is TGCGCCAGCAGCCAAGATATGGCCCGATCAGATACGCAGTATTTT. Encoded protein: CASSQDMARSDTQYF.

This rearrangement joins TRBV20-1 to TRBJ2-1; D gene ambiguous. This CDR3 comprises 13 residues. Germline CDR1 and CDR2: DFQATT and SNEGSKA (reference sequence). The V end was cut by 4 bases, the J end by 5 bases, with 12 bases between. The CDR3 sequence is CSATYGYHNEQFF. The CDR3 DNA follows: TGCAGTGCTACATACGGGTACCACAATGAGCAGTTCTTC.

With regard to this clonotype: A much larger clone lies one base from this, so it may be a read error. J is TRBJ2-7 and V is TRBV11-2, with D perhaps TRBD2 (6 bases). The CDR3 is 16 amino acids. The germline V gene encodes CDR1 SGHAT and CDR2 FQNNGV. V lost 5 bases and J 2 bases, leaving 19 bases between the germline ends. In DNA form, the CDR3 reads TGTGCCAGCAGCCCTCTTAAGCGGGTTCACACCTACGAGCAGTACTTC. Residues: CASSPLKRVHTYEQYF.

The CDR3 protein is CASSASPTATNYGYTF. For the CDR3, the DNA is TGTGCCAGCAGCGCAAGCCCGACAGCTACTAACTATGGCTACACCTTC. This chain connects TRBV9 to TRBJ1-2; D is perhaps TRBD1 (5 bases). The V gene's germline CDR1 is SGDLS and CDR2 YYNGEE. This CDR3 has 16 residues. V was trimmed by 3 bases and J by 0 bases, leaving 15 bases between them.

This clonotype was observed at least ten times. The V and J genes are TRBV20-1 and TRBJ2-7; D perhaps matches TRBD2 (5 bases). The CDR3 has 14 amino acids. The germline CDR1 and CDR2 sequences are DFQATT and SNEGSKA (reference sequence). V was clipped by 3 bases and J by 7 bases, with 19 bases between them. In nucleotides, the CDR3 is TGCAGTGCTAGTAGGGCGGATGAGGGTTGGGAGCAGTACTTC. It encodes CSASRADEGWEQYF.

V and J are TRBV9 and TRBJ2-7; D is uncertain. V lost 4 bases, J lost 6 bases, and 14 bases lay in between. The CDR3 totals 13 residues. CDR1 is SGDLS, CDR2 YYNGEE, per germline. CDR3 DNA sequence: TGTGCCAGCAGCCCCACCCAGGTCAGCGAGCAGTACTTC. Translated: CASSPTQVSEQYF.

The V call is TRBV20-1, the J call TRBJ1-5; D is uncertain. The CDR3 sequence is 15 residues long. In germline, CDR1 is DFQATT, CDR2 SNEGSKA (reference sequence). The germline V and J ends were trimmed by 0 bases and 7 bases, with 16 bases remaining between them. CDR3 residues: CSAREAWETGQPQHF. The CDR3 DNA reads TGCAGTGCTAGAGAGGCCTGGGAAACGGGACAGCCCCAGCATTTT.